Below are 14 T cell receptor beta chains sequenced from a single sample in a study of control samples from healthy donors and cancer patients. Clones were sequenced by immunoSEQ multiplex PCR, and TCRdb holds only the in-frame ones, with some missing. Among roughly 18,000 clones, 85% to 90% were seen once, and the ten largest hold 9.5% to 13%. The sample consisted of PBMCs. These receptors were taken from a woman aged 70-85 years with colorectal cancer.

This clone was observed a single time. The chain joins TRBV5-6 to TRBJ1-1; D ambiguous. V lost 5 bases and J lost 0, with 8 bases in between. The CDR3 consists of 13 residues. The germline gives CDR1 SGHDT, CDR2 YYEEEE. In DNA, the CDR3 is TGTGCCAGCAGAAAAGACATGAACACTGAAGCTTTCTTT. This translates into CASRKDMNTEAFF.

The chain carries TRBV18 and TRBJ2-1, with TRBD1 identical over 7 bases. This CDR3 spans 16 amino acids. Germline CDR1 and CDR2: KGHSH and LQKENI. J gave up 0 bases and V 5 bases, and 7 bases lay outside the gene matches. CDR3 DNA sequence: TGTGCCAGCTCAGAATCCAGGGGGAGCTCCTACAATGAGCAGTTCTTC. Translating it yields CASSESRGSSYNEQFF.

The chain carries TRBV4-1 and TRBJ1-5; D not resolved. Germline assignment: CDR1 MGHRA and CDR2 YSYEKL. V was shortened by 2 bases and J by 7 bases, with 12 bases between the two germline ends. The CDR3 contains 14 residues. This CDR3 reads CASSQPSLGQPQHF. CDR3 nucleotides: TGCGCCAGCAGCCAACCCAGTCTCGGACAGCCCCAGCATTTT.

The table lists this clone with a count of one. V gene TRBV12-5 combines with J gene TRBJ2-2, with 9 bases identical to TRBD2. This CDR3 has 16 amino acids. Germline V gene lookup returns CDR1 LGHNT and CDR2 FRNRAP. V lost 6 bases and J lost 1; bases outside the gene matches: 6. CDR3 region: CASGLQRGENTGELFF. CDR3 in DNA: TGTGCTAGTGGGCTACAGCGGGGGGAGAACACCGGGGAGCTGTTTTTT.

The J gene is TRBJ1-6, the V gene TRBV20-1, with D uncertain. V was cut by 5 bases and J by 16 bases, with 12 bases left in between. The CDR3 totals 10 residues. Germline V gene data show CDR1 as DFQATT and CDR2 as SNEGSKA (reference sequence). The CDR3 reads CSALAPPLHF. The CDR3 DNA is TGCAGTGCTCTCGCCCCCCCTCTCCACTTT.

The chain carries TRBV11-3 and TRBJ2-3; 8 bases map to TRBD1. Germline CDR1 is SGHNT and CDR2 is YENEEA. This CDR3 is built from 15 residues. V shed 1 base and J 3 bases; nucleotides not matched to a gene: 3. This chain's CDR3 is CASSLGGQATDTQYF. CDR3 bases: TGTGCCAGCAGCTTAGGGGGACAGGCGACAGATACGCAGTATTTT.

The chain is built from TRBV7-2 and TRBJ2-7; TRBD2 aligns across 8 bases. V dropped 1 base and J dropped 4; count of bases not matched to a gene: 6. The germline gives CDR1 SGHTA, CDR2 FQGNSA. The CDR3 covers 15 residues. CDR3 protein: CASSLDSGGGYEQYF. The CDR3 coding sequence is TGTGCCAGCAGCTTAGATTCGGGAGGGGGATACGAGCAGTACTTC.

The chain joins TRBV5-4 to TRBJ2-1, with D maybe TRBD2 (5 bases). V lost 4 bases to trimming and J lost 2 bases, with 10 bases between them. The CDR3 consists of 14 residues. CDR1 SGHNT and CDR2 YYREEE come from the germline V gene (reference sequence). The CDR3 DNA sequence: TGTGCCAGCAGCCCCGGACTGGCCTACAATGAGCAGTTCTTC. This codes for CASSPGLAYNEQFF.

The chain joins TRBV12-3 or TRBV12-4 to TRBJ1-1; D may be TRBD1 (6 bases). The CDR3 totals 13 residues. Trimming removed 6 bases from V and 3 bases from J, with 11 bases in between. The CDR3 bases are TGTGCCAGCAGGGAACAGGGTTACACTGAAGCTTTCTTT. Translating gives CASREQGYTEAFF.

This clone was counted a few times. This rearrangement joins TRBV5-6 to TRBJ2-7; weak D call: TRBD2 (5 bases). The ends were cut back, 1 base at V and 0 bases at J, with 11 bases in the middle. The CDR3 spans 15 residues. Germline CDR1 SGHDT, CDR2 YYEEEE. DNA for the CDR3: TGTGCCAGCAGCTTGTTATGGCGGGCCTCCTACGAGCAGTACTTC. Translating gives CASSLLWRASYEQYF.

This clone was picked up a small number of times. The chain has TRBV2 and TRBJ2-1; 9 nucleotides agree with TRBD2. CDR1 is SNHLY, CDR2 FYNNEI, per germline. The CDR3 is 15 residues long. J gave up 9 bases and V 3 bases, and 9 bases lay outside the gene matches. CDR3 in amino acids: CASSDRLAGRGEQFF. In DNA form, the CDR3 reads TGTGCCAGCAGTGACCGCCTAGCGGGGAGGGGTGAGCAGTTCTTC.

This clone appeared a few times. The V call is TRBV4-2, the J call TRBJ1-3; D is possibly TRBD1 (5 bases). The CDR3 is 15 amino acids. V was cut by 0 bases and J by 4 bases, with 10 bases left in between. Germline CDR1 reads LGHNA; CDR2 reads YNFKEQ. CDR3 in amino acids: CASSQESGDGNTIYF. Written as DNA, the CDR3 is TGTGCCAGCAGCCAAGAGTCGGGGGACGGAAACACCATATATTTT.

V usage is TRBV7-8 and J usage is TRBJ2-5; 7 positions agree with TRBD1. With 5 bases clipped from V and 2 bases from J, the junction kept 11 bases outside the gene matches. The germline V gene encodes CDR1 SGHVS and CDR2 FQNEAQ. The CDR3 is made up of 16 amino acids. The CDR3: CASSRNPGGRQETQYF. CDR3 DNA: TGTGCCAGCAGCCGCAACCCAGGGGGAAGGCAAGAGACCCAGTACTTC.

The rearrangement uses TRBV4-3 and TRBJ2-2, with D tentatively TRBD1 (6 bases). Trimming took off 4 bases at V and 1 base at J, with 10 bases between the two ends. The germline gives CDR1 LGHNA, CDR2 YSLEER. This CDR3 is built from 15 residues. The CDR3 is CASSRDTMNTGELFF. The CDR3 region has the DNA TGCGCCAGCAGCCGGGACACCATGAACACCGGGGAGCTGTTTTTT.